This TCR beta chain is from a study of T cells in Graves' hyperthyroidism and ophthalmopathy. This clonotype was seen at least ten times. Trimming removed 2 bases from V and 4 bases from J, with 8 bases in between. The CDR3 length is 14 residues. Germline assignment: CDR1 MNHNS and CDR2 SASEGT. Amplification of TCR beta CDR3 regions was performed using RNA transcripts as template. Researchers ran a first-round RT-PCR on the TCR CDR3 using the HTBI primer set. TCRdb redid the calling of the multiplex PCR reads with MiXCR, one entry per CDR3 protein. The data hold some 350,000 distinct CDR3 sequences, with roughly 19% observed a single time.

This chain uses TRBV6-1 with TRBJ2-2, with D perhaps TRBD2 (6 bases). The TCR comes from a woman under 30 with Graves' hyperthyroidism. What was sequenced was blood. The CDR3 nucleotides read TGTGCCAGCAGTGAACTAGCGCTCACCGGGGAGCTGTTTTTT. This translates into CASSELALTGELFF.